The rows below give T cell receptor beta chains drawn from one sample of a study of blood T cells in healthy people across ages. TCRdb passed the 5' RACE reads through MiXCR, listing each CDR3 protein once. The sample holds around 780,000 distinct CDR3 sequences, more than 55% seen once. Input material: blood. These receptors came from a man aged 35-49 years in good health. Each CDR3 is given with its conserved first and last residue. Each record gives: clone size, D gene, J gene, V gene, CDR3 protein, CDR3 DNA. D genes are given only for firm matches. The size of a clone is reported for some rows only, either as once, few or many, or as a class for expanded clones.

size: few; D: -; J: TRBJ2-3; V: TRBV2; CDR3: CASADLRYGTDTQYF; DNA: TGTGCCAGCGCGGACCTTCGATACGGCACAGATACGCAGTATTTT
size: -; D: -; J: TRBJ2-7; V: TRBV12-3/TRBV12-4; CDR3: CASSFQRNEQYF; DNA: TGTGCCAGCAGTTTCCAGAGGAACGAGCAGTACTTC
size: -; D: TRBD2; J: TRBJ2-1; V: TRBV10-3; CDR3: CAISEQGAGINNEQFF; DNA: TGTGCCATCAGTGAGCAAGGAGCGGGGATTAACAATGAGCAGTTCTTC
size: -; D: TRBD1; J: TRBJ1-6; V: TRBV12-3/TRBV12-4; CDR3: CASSPQGAVHSPLHF; DNA: TGTGCCAGCAGCCCACAGGGGGCAGTTCATTCACCCCTCCACTTT
size: few; D: -; J: TRBJ2-6; V: TRBV27; CDR3: CASSANPMQAGANVLTF; DNA: TGTGCCAGCAGTGCCAACCCCATGCAGGCTGGGGCCAACGTCCTGACTTTC
size: -; D: -; J: TRBJ2-1; V: TRBV20-1; CDR3: CSARRTGGGEQFF; DNA: TGCAGTGCTAGAAGAACAGGGGGGGGTGAGCAGTTCTTC
size: few; D: TRBD2; J: TRBJ2-7; V: TRBV18; CDR3: CASSPTGTSGISSYEQYF; DNA: TGTGCCAGCTCACCTACCGGGACTAGCGGGATTAGCTCCTACGAGCAGTACTTC
size: -; D: TRBD1; J: TRBJ1-1; V: TRBV29-1; CDR3: CSARATGGSTEAFF; DNA: TGCAGCGCGAGAGCGACAGGGGGTAGCACTGAAGCTTTCTTT
size: -; D: TRBD2; J: TRBJ2-5; V: TRBV2; CDR3: CASSATSGQETQYF; DNA: TGTGCCAGCAGCGCGACTAGCGGCCAAGAGACCCAGTACTTC
size: -; D: -; J: TRBJ1-5; V: TRBV7-2; CDR3: CASSGGMGYNQPQHF; DNA: TGTGCCAGCAGCGGGGGGATGGGGTACAATCAGCCCCAGCATTTT
size: few; D: TRBD2; J: TRBJ2-3; V: TRBV25-1; CDR3: CASTPRTSGSRGSTDTQYF; DNA: TGTGCCAGCACCCCCCGGACGAGCGGGAGTCGAGGTAGCACAGATACGCAGTATTTT
size: -; D: TRBD2; J: TRBJ2-7; V: TRBV20-1; CDR3: CSASPIAGGSYEQYF; DNA: TGCAGTGCTTCCCCAATAGCGGGAGGCTCCTACGAGCAGTACTTC
size: once; D: TRBD1; J: TRBJ2-1; V: TRBV18; CDR3: CASSLRGTGEYNEQFF; DNA: TGTGCCAGCTCACTAAGAGGTACAGGGGAATACAATGAGCAGTTCTTC
size: -; D: -; J: TRBJ1-2; V: TRBV5-1; CDR3: CASSFGTWSDGYTF; DNA: TGCGCCAGCAGCTTCGGGACATGGTCCGATGGCTACACCTTC
size: once; D: TRBD1; J: TRBJ2-1; V: TRBV12-3/TRBV12-4; CDR3: CASNGQGPPYEQFF; DNA: TGTGCCAGCAATGGACAGGGGCCTCCCTATGAGCAGTTCTTC
size: -; D: -; J: TRBJ1-1; V: TRBV4-3; CDR3: CASSHKTGMNTEAFF; DNA: TGCGCCAGCAGCCACAAAACAGGTATGAACACTGAAGCTTTCTTT
size: -; D: -; J: TRBJ2-3; V: TRBV14; CDR3: CASSRDPRGTDTQYF; DNA: TGTGCCAGCAGCCGCGACCCACGGGGCACAGATACGCAGTATTTT
size: -; D: -; J: TRBJ2-7; V: TRBV5-1; CDR3: CASSLGQGITYEQYF; DNA: TGCGCCAGCAGCTTGGGGCAGGGCATAACCTACGAGCAGTACTTC
size: -; D: TRBD2; J: TRBJ2-1; V: TRBV29-1; CDR3: CSVVRLAGDLSHNEQFF; DNA: TGCAGCGTTGTACGACTAGCGGGGGACCTCTCCCACAATGAGCAGTTCTTC
size: -; D: -; J: TRBJ1-4; V: TRBV30; CDR3: CATEGVDEKLFF; DNA: TGTGCCACGGAGGGCGTCGATGAAAAACTGTTTTTT
size: -; D: -; J: TRBJ2-7; V: TRBV20-1; CDR3: CSVVRYSYEQYF; DNA: TGCAGTGTAGTGCGGTATTCCTACGAGCAGTACTTC
size: -; D: TRBD1; J: TRBJ2-7; V: TRBV20-1; CDR3: CSAIRTGHEQYF; DNA: TGCAGTGCTATCCGGACAGGGCACGAGCAGTACTTC
size: few; D: TRBD1; J: TRBJ1-2; V: TRBV2; CDR3: CASRQGHSLNYGYTF; DNA: TGTGCCAGCAGACAGGGGCATAGCCTTAACTATGGCTACACCTTC
size: -; D: -; J: TRBJ2-5; V: TRBV10-3; CDR3: CATRSSGVETQYF; DNA: TGTGCCACGCGGTCCTCAGGGGTAGAGACCCAGTACTTC
size: -; D: -; J: TRBJ1-1; V: TRBV5-1; CDR3: CASSGTGLLNTEAFF; DNA: TGCGCCAGCAGCGGAACAGGACTCCTGAACACTGAAGCTTTCTTT
size: -; D: -; J: TRBJ2-7; V: TRBV20-1; CDR3: CSANRVQYYEQYF; DNA: TGCAGTGCTAACCGGGTTCAGTACTACGAGCAGTACTTC
size: -; D: -; J: TRBJ2-2; V: TRBV28; CDR3: CASVNSNTGELFF; DNA: TGTGCCAGCGTCAACTCGAACACCGGGGAGCTGTTTTTT
size: -; D: -; J: TRBJ2-5; V: TRBV20-1; CDR3: CSAWTDLPQETQYF; DNA: TGCAGTGCTTGGACGGATCTCCCACAAGAGACCCAGTACTTC
size: -; D: TRBD1; J: TRBJ1-1; V: TRBV6-2/TRBV6-3; CDR3: CASSDRGQEAFF; DNA: TGTGCCAGCAGCGACAGGGGCCAGGAAGCTTTCTTT
size: -; D: TRBD1; J: TRBJ1-4; V: TRBV7-9; CDR3: CASSRQGTNEKLFF; DNA: TGTGCCAGCAGCAGACAGGGAACAAATGAAAAACTGTTTTTT
size: -; D: -; J: TRBJ1-6; V: TRBV20-1; CDR3: CSARPPTSSYNSPLHF; DNA: TGCAGTGCTAGACCGCCGACGAGCTCCTATAATTCACCCCTCCACTTT
size: -; D: -; J: TRBJ1-4; V: TRBV12-3/TRBV12-4; CDR3: CASSPASGMGEKLFF; DNA: TGTGCCAGCAGTCCCGCTTCAGGGATGGGTGAAAAACTGTTTTTT
size: -; D: TRBD2; J: TRBJ2-2; V: TRBV11-3; CDR3: CASSQFLAGDLNTGELFF; DNA: TGTGCCAGCAGCCAGTTCCTAGCGGGGGACCTGAACACCGGGGAGCTGTTTTTT
size: -; D: -; J: TRBJ1-2; V: TRBV11-2; CDR3: CASSPSDGQSYTF; DNA: TGTGCCAGCAGCCCTTCGGACGGACAAAGCTACACCTTC
size: -; D: -; J: TRBJ1-2; V: TRBV6-5; CDR3: CASSLGPRGANYGHTF; DNA: TGTGCCAGCAGTCTTGGACCACGGGGAGCTAACTATGGCCACACCTTC